These T cell receptor beta chains were read from a single sample in a study of cytomegalovirus exposure and HLA in healthy donors. Generated by immunoSEQ multiplex PCR, the TCRdb table keeps only in-frame clones and is missing some. The sample records fewer than 200,000 clones, around 75% being singletons. Input material: PBMCs. The receptors originated from a male donor in good health and CMV-seronegative. CDR3s include the opening cysteine and the closing phenylalanine or tryptophan. Each record gives: clone size, V gene, J gene, D gene, CDR3 protein, CDR3 DNA. D genes are given only for firm matches. Only part of the rows carry a size: once, few, many, or a class if the clone is expanded.

abundance: NA; v_gene: TRBV7-9; j_gene: TRBJ1-5; d_gene: TRBD1; CDR3aa: CASSKGTGDQPQHF; CDR3nt: TGTGCCAGCAGCAAAGGGACAGGGGATCAGCCCCAGCATTTT
abundance: few; v_gene: TRBV27; j_gene: TRBJ2-7; d_gene: TRBD2; CDR3aa: CASSRVTSGSSYEQYF; CDR3nt: TGTGCCAGCAGCCGGGTTACTAGCGGGAGCTCCTACGAGCAGTACTTC
abundance: NA; v_gene: TRBV5-6; j_gene: TRBJ1-5; d_gene: NA; CDR3aa: CASSTGTHSNQPQHF; CDR3nt: TGTGCCAGCAGCACCGGGACACATAGCAATCAGCCCCAGCATTTT
abundance: NA; v_gene: TRBV15; j_gene: TRBJ1-4; d_gene: TRBD1; CDR3aa: CATKGDYRGSSGEKLFF; CDR3nt: TGTGCCACCAAGGGTGATTACAGGGGGTCTAGCGGTGAAAAACTGTTTTTT
abundance: NA; v_gene: TRBV6-5; j_gene: TRBJ1-2; d_gene: NA; CDR3aa: CASRSDSSPYGYTF; CDR3nt: TGTGCCAGCAGAAGCGACAGTTCGCCCTATGGCTACACCTTC
abundance: NA; v_gene: TRBV5-6; j_gene: TRBJ1-2; d_gene: TRBD1; CDR3aa: CASTPQGIYYGYTF; CDR3nt: TGTGCCAGCACCCCACAGGGGATATACTATGGCTACACCTTC
abundance: few; v_gene: TRBV4-1; j_gene: TRBJ1-2; d_gene: NA; CDR3aa: CASSQEGGGAGGDYGYTF; CDR3nt: TGCGCCAGCAGCCAAGAGGGGGGTGGCGCCGGGGGGGACTATGGCTACACCTTC
abundance: NA; v_gene: TRBV4-3; j_gene: TRBJ1-2; d_gene: NA; CDR3aa: CASSQDAGISGYTF; CDR3nt: TGCGCCAGCAGCCAAGATGCAGGGATAAGTGGCTACACCTTC
abundance: NA; v_gene: TRBV6-5; j_gene: TRBJ2-5; d_gene: NA; CDR3aa: CASSYGERGTQYF; CDR3nt: TGTGCCAGCAGTTACGGCGAAAGAGGGACCCAGTACTTC
abundance: NA; v_gene: TRBV5-1; j_gene: TRBJ2-7; d_gene: TRBD2; CDR3aa: CASSQSGGQTYEQYF; CDR3nt: TGCGCCAGCAGCCAAAGCGGGGGGCAAACCTACGAGCAGTACTTC
abundance: NA; v_gene: TRBV29-1; j_gene: TRBJ2-7; d_gene: NA; CDR3aa: CSVGDYEQYF; CDR3nt: TGCAGCGTAGGGGACTACGAGCAGTACTTC
abundance: NA; v_gene: TRBV7-6; j_gene: TRBJ1-1; d_gene: NA; CDR3aa: CASSSSTGNTEAFF; CDR3nt: TGTGCCAGCAGCTCAAGTACAGGGAACACTGAAGCTTTCTTT
abundance: NA; v_gene: TRBV18; j_gene: TRBJ2-1; d_gene: TRBD2; CDR3aa: CASSPGLAGGRNEQFF; CDR3nt: TGTGCCAGCTCACCGGGACTAGCGGGGGGGCGGAATGAGCAGTTCTTC
abundance: NA; v_gene: TRBV18; j_gene: TRBJ1-2; d_gene: NA; CDR3aa: CASSPTENGYTF; CDR3nt: TGTGCCAGCTCACCTACAGAGAATGGCTACACCTTC
abundance: NA; v_gene: TRBV4-2; j_gene: TRBJ1-2; d_gene: TRBD1; CDR3aa: CASSESGPTGFYGYTF; CDR3nt: TGTGCCAGCAGCGAATCCGGCCCGACAGGGTTCTATGGCTACACCTTC
abundance: NA; v_gene: TRBV21-1; j_gene: TRBJ2-7; d_gene: NA; CDR3aa: CASSKVAGPGDEQYF; CDR3nt: TGTGCCAGCAGCAAAGTGGCAGGGCCGGGCGACGAGCAGTACTTC
abundance: NA; v_gene: TRBV18; j_gene: TRBJ1-6; d_gene: TRBD1; CDR3aa: CASSPGSGGNSPLHF; CDR3nt: TGTGCCAGCTCCCCAGGGTCAGGGGGGAATTCACCCCTCCACTTT
abundance: NA; v_gene: TRBV4-2; j_gene: TRBJ1-5; d_gene: TRBD1; CDR3aa: CASSQSVGTVDQPQHF; CDR3nt: TGTGCCAGCAGCCAGTCGGTAGGGACAGTGGATCAGCCCCAGCATTTT
abundance: NA; v_gene: TRBV7-2; j_gene: TRBJ1-6; d_gene: NA; CDR3aa: CASTPRQDHNSPLHF; CDR3nt: TGTGCCAGCACCCCCCGACAGGACCATAATTCACCCCTCCACTTT
abundance: NA; v_gene: TRBV10-2; j_gene: TRBJ1-1; d_gene: NA; CDR3aa: CASRGGAGSNTEAFF; CDR3nt: TGCGCCAGCAGGGGCGGGGCAGGTAGCAACACTGAAGCTTTCTTT
abundance: few; v_gene: TRBV5-4; j_gene: TRBJ2-5; d_gene: NA; CDR3aa: CASSLVGARETQYF; CDR3nt: TGTGCCAGCAGCTTGGTTGGAGCGAGGGAGACCCAGTACTTC
abundance: NA; v_gene: TRBV29-1; j_gene: TRBJ1-5; d_gene: NA; CDR3aa: CSVRRGLNQPQHF; CDR3nt: TGCAGCGTCCGACGGGGACTTAATCAGCCCCAGCATTTT
abundance: once; v_gene: TRBV28; j_gene: TRBJ2-7; d_gene: NA; CDR3aa: CASRASGISYEQYF; CDR3nt: TGTGCCAGCAGGGCCTCGGGGATCTCCTACGAGCAGTACTTC